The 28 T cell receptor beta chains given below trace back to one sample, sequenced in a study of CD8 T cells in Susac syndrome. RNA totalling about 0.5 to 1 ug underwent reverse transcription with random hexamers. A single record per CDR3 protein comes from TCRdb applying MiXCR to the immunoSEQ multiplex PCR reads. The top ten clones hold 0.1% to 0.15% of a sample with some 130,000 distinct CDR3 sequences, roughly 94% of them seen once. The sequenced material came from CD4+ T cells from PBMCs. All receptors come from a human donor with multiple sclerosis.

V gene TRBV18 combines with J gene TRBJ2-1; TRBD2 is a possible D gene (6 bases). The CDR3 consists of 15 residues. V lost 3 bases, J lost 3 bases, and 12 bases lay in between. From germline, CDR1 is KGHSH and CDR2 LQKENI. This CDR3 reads CASSPLAFLYNEQFF. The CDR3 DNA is TGTGCCAGCTCACCGCTAGCGTTTCTCTACAATGAGCAGTTCTTC.

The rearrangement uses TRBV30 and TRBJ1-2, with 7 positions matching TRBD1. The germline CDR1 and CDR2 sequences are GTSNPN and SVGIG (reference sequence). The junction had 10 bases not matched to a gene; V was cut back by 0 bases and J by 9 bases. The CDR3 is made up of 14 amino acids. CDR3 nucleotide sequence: TGTGCCTGGAGTGTACTCGGACAGGCAGGGAGCTACACCTTC. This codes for CAWSVLGQAGSYTF.

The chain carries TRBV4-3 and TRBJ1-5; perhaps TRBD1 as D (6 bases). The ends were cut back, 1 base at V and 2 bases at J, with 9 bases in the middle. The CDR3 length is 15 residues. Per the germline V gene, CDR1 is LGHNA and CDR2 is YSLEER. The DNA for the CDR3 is TGCGCCAGCAGCCAAGGGAGACAGGGCAATCAGCCCCAGCATTTT. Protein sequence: CASSQGRQGNQPQHF.

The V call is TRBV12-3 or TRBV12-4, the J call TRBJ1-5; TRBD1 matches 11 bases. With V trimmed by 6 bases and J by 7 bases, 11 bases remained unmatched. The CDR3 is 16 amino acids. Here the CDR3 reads CASRTGQGAGGQPQHF. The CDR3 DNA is TGTGCCAGCAGGACAGGACAGGGGGCAGGAGGGCAGCCCCAGCATTTT.

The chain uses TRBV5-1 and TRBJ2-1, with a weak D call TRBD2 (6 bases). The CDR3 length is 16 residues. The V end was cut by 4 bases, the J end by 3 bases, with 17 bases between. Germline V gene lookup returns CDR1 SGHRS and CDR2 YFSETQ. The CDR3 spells CASSTPSALGYNEQFF. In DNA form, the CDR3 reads TGCGCCAGCAGCACCCCTAGCGCCCTTGGCTACAATGAGCAGTTCTTC.

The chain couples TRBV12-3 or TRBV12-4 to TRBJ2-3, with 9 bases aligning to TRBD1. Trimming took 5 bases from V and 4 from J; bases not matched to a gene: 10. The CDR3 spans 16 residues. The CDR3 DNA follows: TGTGCCAGCAGTAACTCCGGGACAGGGTACCCAGATACGCAGTATTTT. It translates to CASSNSGTGYPDTQYF.

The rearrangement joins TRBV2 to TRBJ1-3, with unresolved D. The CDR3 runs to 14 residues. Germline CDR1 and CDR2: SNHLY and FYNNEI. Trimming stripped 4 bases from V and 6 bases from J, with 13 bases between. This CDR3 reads CASSGGYSSNTIYF. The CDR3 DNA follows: TGTGCCAGCAGTGGCGGGTATTCCTCAAACACCATATATTTT.

CDR3 sequence: CAISESLGRGGTDTQYF. The CDR3 coding sequence is TGTGCCATCAGTGAATCCTTGGGGAGGGGGGGCACAGATACGCAGTATTTT. The genes are TRBV10-3 and TRBJ2-3, with D possibly being TRBD2 (7 bases). The CDR3 consists of 17 residues. Germline V CDR1 and CDR2: ENHRY, SYGVKD. Trimming took 3 bases from V and 1 from J, leaving 17 bases between them.

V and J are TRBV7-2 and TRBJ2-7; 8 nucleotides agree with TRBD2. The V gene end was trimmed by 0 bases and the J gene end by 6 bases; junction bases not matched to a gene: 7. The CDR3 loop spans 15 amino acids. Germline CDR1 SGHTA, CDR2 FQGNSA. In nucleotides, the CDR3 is TGTGCCAGCAGCTTAGCGCTTGTAGCGGGGCTCGAGCAGTACTTC. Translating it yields CASSLALVAGLEQYF.

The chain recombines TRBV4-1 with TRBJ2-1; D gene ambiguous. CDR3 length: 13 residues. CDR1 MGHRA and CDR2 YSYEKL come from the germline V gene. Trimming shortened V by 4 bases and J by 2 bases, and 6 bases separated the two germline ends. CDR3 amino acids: CASSLRAYNEQFF. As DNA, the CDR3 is TGCGCCAGCAGCCTCCGGGCCTACAATGAGCAGTTCTTC.

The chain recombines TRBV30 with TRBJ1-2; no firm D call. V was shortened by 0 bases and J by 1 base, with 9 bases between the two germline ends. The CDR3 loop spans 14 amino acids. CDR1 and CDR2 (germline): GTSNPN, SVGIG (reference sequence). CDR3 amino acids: CAWSVWTSNYGYTF. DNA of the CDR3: TGTGCCTGGAGTGTATGGACGAGTAACTATGGCTACACCTTC.

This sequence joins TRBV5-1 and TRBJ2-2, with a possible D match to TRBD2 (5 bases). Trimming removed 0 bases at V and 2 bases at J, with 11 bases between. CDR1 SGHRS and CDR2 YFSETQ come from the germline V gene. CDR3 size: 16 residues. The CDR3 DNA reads TGCGCCAGCAGCTTGGTAGGAGGATTAAACACCGGGGAGCTGTTTTTT. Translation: CASSLVGGLNTGELFF.

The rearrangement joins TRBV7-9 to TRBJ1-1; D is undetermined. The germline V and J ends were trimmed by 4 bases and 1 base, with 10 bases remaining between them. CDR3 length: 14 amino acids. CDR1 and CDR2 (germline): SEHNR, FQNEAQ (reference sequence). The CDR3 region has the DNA TGTGCCAGCAGCTCCGCGCCCTCGAACACTGAAGCTTTCTTT. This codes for CASSSAPSNTEAFF.

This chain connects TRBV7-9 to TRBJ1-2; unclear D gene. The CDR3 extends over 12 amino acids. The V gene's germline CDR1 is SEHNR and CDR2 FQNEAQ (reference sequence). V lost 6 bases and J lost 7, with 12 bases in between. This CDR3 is CASRGRDPGYTF. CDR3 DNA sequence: TGTGCCAGCAGGGGAAGGGATCCTGGCTACACCTTC.

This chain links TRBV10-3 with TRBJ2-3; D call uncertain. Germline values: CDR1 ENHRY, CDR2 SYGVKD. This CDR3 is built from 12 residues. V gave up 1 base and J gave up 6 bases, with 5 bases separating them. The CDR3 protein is CAISEWADTQYF. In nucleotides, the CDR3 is TGTGCCATCAGTGAGTGGGCGGATACGCAGTATTTT.

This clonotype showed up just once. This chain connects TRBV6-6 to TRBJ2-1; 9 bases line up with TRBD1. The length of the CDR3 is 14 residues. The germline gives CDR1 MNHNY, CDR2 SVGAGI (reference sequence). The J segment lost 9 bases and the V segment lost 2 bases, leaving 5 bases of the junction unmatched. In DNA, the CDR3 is TGTGCCAGCAGTTACCGAACAGGGGGCGGTGAGCAGTTCTTC. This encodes CASSYRTGGGEQFF.

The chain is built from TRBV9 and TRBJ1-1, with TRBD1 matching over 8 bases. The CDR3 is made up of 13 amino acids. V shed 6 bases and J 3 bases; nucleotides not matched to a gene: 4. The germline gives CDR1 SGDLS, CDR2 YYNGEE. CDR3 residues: CASTRGQDTEAFF. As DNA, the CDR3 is TGTGCCAGCACACGGGGACAGGACACTGAAGCTTTCTTT.

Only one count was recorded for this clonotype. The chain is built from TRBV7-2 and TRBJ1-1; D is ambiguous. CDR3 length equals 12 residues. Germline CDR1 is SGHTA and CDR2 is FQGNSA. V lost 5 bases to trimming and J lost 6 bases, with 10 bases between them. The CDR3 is CASSLGPSEAFF. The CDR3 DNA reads TGTGCCAGCAGCCTTGGACCGTCTGAAGCTTTCTTT.

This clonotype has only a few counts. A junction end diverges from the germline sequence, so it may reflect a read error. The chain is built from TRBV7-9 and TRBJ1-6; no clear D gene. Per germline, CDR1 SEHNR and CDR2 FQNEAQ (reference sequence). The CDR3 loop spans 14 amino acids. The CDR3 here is CASSQAPYNSPLHF. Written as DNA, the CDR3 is TGTGCCAGCAGTCAAGCACCCTATAATTCCCCCCTCCACTTT.

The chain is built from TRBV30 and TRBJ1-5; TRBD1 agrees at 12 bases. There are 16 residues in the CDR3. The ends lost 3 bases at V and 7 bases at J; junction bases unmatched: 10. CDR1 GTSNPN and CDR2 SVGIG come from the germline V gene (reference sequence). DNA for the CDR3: TGTGCCTGGAGCGTCAGTGGGACAGGGGGCTGGCAGCCCCAGCATTTT. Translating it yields CAWSVSGTGGWQPQHF.

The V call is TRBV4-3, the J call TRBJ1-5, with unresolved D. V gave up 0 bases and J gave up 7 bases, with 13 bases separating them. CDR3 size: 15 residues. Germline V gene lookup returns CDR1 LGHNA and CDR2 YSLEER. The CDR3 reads CASSQDFYPGQPQHF. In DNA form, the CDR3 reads TGCGCCAGCAGCCAAGATTTTTACCCGGGCCAGCCCCAGCATTTT.

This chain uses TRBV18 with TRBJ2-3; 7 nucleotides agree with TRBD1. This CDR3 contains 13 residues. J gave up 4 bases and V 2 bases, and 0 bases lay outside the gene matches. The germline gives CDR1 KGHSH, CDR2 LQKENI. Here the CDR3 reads CASSPGTADTQYF. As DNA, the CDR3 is TGTGCCAGCTCACCAGGGACAGCAGATACGCAGTATTTT.

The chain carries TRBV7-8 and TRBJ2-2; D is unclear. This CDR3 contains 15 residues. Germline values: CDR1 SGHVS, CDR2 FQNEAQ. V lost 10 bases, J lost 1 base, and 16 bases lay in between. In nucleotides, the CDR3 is TGTGCCACCCAAGGCAAGATCGGGAACACCGGGGAGCTGTTTTTT. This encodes CATQGKIGNTGELFF.

CDR3 DNA: TGTGCCAGCAGCGCATTCCGAGGCGGGGGCGATGCGAACACTGAAGCTTTCTTT. Translation: CASSAFRGGGDANTEAFF. The V gene is TRBV5-4, the J gene TRBJ1-1; maybe TRBD1 (6 bases). The V and J ends lost 4 bases and 1 base respectively, with 23 bases between them. CDR1 is SGHNT and CDR2 is YYREEE in the germline V gene (reference sequence). CDR3 length equals 18 residues.

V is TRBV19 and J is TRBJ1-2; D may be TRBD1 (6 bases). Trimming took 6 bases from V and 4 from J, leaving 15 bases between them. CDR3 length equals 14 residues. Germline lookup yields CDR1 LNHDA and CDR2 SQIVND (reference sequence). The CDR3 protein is CASSRRGDSYGYTF. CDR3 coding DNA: TGTGCCAGTAGCCGCAGGGGCGACTCCTATGGCTACACCTTC.

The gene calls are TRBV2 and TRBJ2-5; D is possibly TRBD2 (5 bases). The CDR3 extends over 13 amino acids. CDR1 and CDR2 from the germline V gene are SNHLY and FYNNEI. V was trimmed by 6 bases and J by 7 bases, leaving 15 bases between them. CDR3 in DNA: TGTGCCAGCAGGGCTACTAGTTTTGGGACCCAGTACTTC. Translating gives CASRATSFGTQYF.

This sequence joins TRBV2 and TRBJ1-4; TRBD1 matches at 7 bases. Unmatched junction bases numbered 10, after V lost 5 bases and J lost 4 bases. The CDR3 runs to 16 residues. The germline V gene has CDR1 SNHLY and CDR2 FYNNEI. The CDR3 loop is CASSWNRDSFNEKLFF. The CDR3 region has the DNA TGTGCCAGCAGTTGGAACCGGGACAGCTTTAATGAAAAACTGTTTTTT. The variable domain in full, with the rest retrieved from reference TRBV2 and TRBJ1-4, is EPEVTQTPSHQVTQMGQEVILRCVPISNHLYFYWYRQILGQKVEFLVSFYNNEISEKSEIFDDQFSVERPDGSNFTLKIRSTKLEDSAMYFCASSWNRDSFNEKLFFGSGTQLSVL.

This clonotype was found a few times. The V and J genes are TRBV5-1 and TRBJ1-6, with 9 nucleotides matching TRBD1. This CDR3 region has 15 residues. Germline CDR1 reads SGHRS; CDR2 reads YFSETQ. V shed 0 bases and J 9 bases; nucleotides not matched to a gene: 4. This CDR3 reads CASSLVQGASSPLHF. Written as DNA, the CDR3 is TGCGCCAGCAGCTTGGTACAGGGGGCAAGTTCACCCCTCCACTTT.